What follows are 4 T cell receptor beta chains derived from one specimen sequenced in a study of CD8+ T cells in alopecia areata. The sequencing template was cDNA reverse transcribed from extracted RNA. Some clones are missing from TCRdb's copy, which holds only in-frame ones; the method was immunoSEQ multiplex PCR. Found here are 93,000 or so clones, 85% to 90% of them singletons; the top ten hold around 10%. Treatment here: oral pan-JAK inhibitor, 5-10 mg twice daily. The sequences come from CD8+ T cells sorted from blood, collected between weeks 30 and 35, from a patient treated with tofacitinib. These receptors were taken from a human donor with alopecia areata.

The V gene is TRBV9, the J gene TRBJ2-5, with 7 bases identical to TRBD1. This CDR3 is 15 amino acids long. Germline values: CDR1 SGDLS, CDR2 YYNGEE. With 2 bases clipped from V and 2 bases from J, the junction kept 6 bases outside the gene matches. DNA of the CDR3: TGTGCCAGCAGCGTCCAGGGGACAGAACAAGAGACCCAGTACTTC. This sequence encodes CASSVQGTEQETQYF.

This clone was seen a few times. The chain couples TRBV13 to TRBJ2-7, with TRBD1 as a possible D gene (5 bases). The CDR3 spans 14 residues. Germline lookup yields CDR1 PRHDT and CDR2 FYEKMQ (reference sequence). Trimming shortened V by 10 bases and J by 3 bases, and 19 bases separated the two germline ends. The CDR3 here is CAISDSQKNYEQYF. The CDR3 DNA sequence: TGTGCCATCAGTGACAGCCAGAAAAACTACGAGCAGTACTTC.

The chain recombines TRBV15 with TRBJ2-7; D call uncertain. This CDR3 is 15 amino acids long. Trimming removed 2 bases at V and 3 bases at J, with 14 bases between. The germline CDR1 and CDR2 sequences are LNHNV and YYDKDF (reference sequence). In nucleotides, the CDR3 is TGTGCCACCAGCAGAATCGTGACGGAAAGCTACGAGCAGTACTTC. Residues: CATSRIVTESYEQYF.

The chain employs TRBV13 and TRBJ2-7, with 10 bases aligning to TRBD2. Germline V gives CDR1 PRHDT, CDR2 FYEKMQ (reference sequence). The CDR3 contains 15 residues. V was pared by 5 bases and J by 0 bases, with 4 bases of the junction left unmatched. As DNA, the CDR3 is TGTGCCAGCAGCCCACGGACTAGCGGCTCCTACGAGCAGTACTTC. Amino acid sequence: CASSPRTSGSYEQYF.